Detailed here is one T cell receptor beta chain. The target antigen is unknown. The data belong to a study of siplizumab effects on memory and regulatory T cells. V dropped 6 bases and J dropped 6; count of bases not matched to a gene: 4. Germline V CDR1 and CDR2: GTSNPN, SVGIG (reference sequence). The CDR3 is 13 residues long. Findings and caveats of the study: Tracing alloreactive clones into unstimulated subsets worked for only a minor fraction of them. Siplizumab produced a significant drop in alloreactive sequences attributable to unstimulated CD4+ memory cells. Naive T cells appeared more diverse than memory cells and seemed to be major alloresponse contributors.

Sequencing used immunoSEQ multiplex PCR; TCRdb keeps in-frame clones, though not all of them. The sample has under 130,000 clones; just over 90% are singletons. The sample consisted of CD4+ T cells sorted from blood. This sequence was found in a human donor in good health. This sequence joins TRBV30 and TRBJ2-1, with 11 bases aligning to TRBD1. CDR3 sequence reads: CACSGQGVNEQFF. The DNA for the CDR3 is TGTGCCTGCTCGGGACAGGGGGTCAATGAGCAGTTCTTC.